The 25 T cell receptor beta chains below come from one sample, sequenced in a study of T cells expressing NK-cell markers. TCRdb reworked the 5' RACE reads into one entry per CDR3 protein, no DNA. Here the sample table reports 350,000 to 450,000 distinct CDR3 sequences. The sample consisted of blood T cells: a sorted CD56 or NKG2C T cell subset, CD4+ or CD8+ T cells, or bulk PBMC T cells (not recorded which). The receptors shown here come from a man aged 18 to 69 in good health.

The gene calls are TRBV7-6 and TRBJ1-1; TCRdb returns TRBD1, unconfirmable since there is no DNA. Germline lookup yields CDR1 SGHVS and CDR2 FNYEAQ. The CDR3 consists of 14 residues. The CDR3 spells CASSVVTGGTEAFF.

The chain is built from TRBV6-1 and TRBJ2-7; absent DNA, TCRdb's TRBD1 call cannot be checked. Germline V gene lookup returns CDR1 MNHNS and CDR2 SASEGT. The CDR3 has 13 amino acids. CDR3 region: CASQESTGSEQYF.

This sequence joins TRBV12-3 or TRBV12-4 and TRBJ1-1; absent DNA, TCRdb's TRBD1 call cannot be checked. CDR3 length: 13 residues. The CDR3 sequence: CASTQGGRGEAFF.

V usage is TRBV29-1 and J usage is TRBJ2-3; the TCRdb D gene call, TRBD2, has no DNA to confirm it. The CDR3 length is 14 residues. Germline CDR1 and CDR2: SQVTM and ANQGSEA. The CDR3 here is CSATLLGEKNTQYF.

The V and J genes are TRBV6-1 and TRBJ1-1; TCRdb lists TRBD1, though no DNA is available to test this call. This CDR3 spans 15 amino acids. Germline V gene lookup returns CDR1 MNHNS and CDR2 SASEGT. CDR3 region: CASSEIRQVNTEAFF.

The gene calls are TRBV4-2 and TRBJ2-3. The CDR3 sequence is 13 residues long. Germline V gene sequence: CDR1 LGHNA, CDR2 YNFKEQ. The CDR3: CASRIGGTDTQYF.

This chain joins TRBV18 and TRBJ2-2; TCRdb proposes TRBD2, but this gene call is untestable without DNA. Germline assignment: CDR1 KGHSH and CDR2 LQKENI. The CDR3 loop spans 16 amino acids. CDR3 loop: CASSPRGGLNTGELFF. Supplemented by reference TRBV18 and TRBJ2-2, the full variable domain reads NAGVMQNPRHLVRRRGQEARLRCSPMKGHSHVYWYRQLPEEGLKFMVYLQKENIIDESGMPKERFSAEFPKEGPSILRIQQVVRGDSAAYFCASSPRGGLNTGELFFGEGSRLTVL.

The chain has TRBV29-1 and TRBJ1-2; with no DNA, the TCRdb D assignment of TRBD1 cannot be verified. The CDR3 covers 12 residues. CDR1 and CDR2 from the germline V gene are SQVTM and ANQGSEA. This CDR3 reads CSADGQPYGYTF. Variable domain in full (rest from reference TRBV29-1 and TRBJ1-2): SAVISQKPSRDICQRGTSLTIQCQVDSQVTMMFWYRQQPGQSLTLIATANQGSEATYESGFVIDKFPISRPNLTFSTLTVSNMSPEDSSIYLCSADGQPYGYTFGSGTRLTVV.

This rearrangement joins TRBV5-6 to TRBJ1-4; TCRdb's assignment of TRBD1 cannot be checked, as there is no DNA. Per germline, CDR1 SGHDT and CDR2 YYEEEE. The CDR3 loop spans 14 amino acids. CDR3 loop: CASTPTGGSEKLFF.

The chain carries TRBV20-1 and TRBJ2-1. The CDR3 consists of 15 residues. The germline V gene encodes CDR1 DFQATT and CDR2 SNEGSKA (reference sequence). The CDR3 loop is CSAKVNGVSYNEQFF.

The chain couples TRBV5-6 to TRBJ2-1; TCRdb selects TRBD2, and the lack of DNA leaves this call unchecked. Looked up from germline, CDR1 is SGHDT and CDR2 is YYEEEE. The CDR3 covers 18 residues. The CDR3 loop reads CASSPRTSGGLTYNEQFF.

The chain combines TRBV5-1 with TRBJ1-2. The CDR3 extends over 15 amino acids. The germline gives CDR1 SGHRS, CDR2 YFSETQ. CDR3 sequence reads: CASSLGPSENYGYTF.

J is TRBJ1-2 and V is TRBV6-4; the D gene TCRdb calls, TRBD1, cannot be checked with no DNA. CDR3 length: 13 amino acids. Germline-derived CDR1 and CDR2 are MRHNA and SNTAGT. CDR3 region: CASSRDGAMSYTF.

The chain has TRBV6-5 and TRBJ2-7; TCRdb picks TRBD2, but there is no DNA to check that call. Germline V CDR1 and CDR2: MNHEY, SVGAGI. The CDR3 totals 15 residues. This chain's CDR3 is CASSYASGSTYEQYF.

The chain uses TRBV5-1 and TRBJ2-3; TCRdb lists TRBD2, though no DNA is available to test this call. Germline lookup yields CDR1 SGHRS and CDR2 YFSETQ. CDR3 length equals 16 residues. CDR3 amino acids: CASSSRTNTRTDTQYF.

This CDR3 is CASRRTSGGVGTGELFF. This sequence joins TRBV6-1 and TRBJ2-2; the TCRdb D gene call, TRBD2, has no DNA to confirm it. The CDR3 has 17 residues. CDR1 MNHNS and CDR2 SASEGT come from the germline V gene.

The chain links TRBV18 to TRBJ2-3; no DNA is available, so the TRBD2 call from TCRdb remains unchecked. The CDR3 has 18 amino acids. Looked up from germline, CDR1 is KGHSH and CDR2 is LQKENI. The chain's CDR3 is CASSPFPSGGSRTDTQYF.

The rearrangement joins TRBV29-1 to TRBJ1-1. The CDR3 extends over 15 amino acids. CDR1 SQVTM and CDR2 ANQGSEA come from the germline V gene. CDR3: CSVEDREGLGTEAFF.

V is TRBV7-9 and J is TRBJ2-2. Germline values: CDR1 SEHNR, CDR2 FQNEAQ (reference sequence). There are 12 residues in the CDR3. This chain's CDR3 is CASSRGVGELFF.

The rearrangement links TRBV2 to TRBJ2-1; without DNA, the TCRdb call of TRBD1 cannot be checked. The CDR3 runs to 13 residues. Germline values: CDR1 SNHLY, CDR2 FYNNEI. This CDR3 reads CATVGQGKWVQFF.

The V and J genes are TRBV12-3 or TRBV12-4 and TRBJ2-4. CDR3 length: 12 amino acids. CDR3 region: CASSPSAGVQYF.

The chain has TRBV5-1 and TRBJ1-2; absent DNA, TCRdb's TRBD1 call cannot be checked. Germline CDR1 SGHRS, CDR2 YFSETQ. The CDR3 is made up of 14 amino acids. The CDR3 is CASSPGVYLYGYTF.

The CDR3 loop is CASREGSSYNEQFF. This chain links TRBV19 with TRBJ2-1. Germline V gives CDR1 LNHDA, CDR2 SQIVND (reference sequence). The CDR3 extends over 14 amino acids.

The V call is TRBV5-1, the J call TRBJ2-7; TCRdb outputs TRBD1, but without DNA this stays unchecked. The length of the CDR3 is 16 residues. CDR1 is SGHRS and CDR2 is YFSETQ in the germline V gene. CDR3 region: CASSLDVGDGSYEQYF.

This chain links TRBV12-3 or TRBV12-4 with TRBJ1-3; TCRdb selects TRBD1, and the lack of DNA leaves this call unchecked. The CDR3 consists of 12 residues. The CDR3 sequence is CATGTWGNTIYF.